This record looks at one T cell receptor beta chain sequence and its context. Germline lookup yields CDR1 SQVTM and CDR2 ANQGSEA. V lost 6 bases, J lost 6 bases, and 11 bases stayed unmatched. This CDR3 comprises 13 residues. In the original analysis: Amplifying reference gene primers gave estimates of nucleated cell counts. TCRdb keeps only in-frame clones here, not all; method: immunoSEQ multiplex PCR. V and J calls and clone size are those listed in that table; D and trimming were worked out from the DNA. The sample contains roughly 250,000 clones, around 89% of which appear only once. The entry originates in a study of blood T cell repertoires in COVID-19. Those who participated ranged in age from about 18 to 89 years and resided in about two dozen US areas. Cohort 3 recovered donors had two negative PCRs, clearance, or symptom resolution.

Sequenced material: PBMCs or T cells enriched from blood (not recorded which). J is TRBJ2-7 and V is TRBV29-1; TRBD2 agrees at 7 bases. This receptor was obtained from a woman aged 18-30 years who had recovered from COVID-19. The CDR3 region is CSVDTRTGGEQYF. As DNA, the CDR3 is TGCAGCGTCGATACTAGAACGGGAGGCGAGCAGTACTTC.